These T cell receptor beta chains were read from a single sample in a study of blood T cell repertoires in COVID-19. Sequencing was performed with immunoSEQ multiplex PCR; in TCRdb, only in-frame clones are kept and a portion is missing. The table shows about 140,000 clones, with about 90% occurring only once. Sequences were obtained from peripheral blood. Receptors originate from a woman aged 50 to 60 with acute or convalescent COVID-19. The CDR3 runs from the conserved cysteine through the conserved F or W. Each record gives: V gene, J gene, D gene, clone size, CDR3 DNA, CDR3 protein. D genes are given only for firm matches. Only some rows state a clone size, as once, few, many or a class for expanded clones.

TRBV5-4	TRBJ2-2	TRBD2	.	TGTGCCAGCAGCGGGGGACTAGCGAACACCGGGGAGCTGTTTTTT	CASSGGLANTGELFF
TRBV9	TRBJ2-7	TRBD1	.	TGTGCCAGCCAACCACAGGGGGACGGCGAGCAGTACTTC	CASQPQGDGEQYF
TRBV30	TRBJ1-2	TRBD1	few	TGTGCCTGGGGAGGGGGCTCCTCTGGCTACACCTTC	CAWGGGSSGYTF
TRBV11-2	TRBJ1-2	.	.	TGTGCCAGCAGCTTAGGGGGGAAGTGGGGAGGCAATGGCTACACCTTC	CASSLGGKWGGNGYTF
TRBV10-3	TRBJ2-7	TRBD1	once	TGTGCCATCAGTGAGGGGACAGGGACCTACGAGCAGTACTTC	CAISEGTGTYEQYF
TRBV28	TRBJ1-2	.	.	TGTGCCAGCAGTTCTACCACTACGGGAGTAAGCTACTATGGCTACACCTTC	CASSSTTTGVSYYGYTF
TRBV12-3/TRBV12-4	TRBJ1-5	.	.	TGTGCCAGCGGGGGGGGTCAGCCCCAGCATTTT	CASGGGQPQHF
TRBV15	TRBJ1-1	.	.	TGTGCCACCGCCCCCCGGTTGTACGGGTCCATGAACACTGAAGCTTTCTTT	CATAPRLYGSMNTEAFF
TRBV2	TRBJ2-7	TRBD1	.	TGTGCCAGCAGTGGCAGGGGGCGAGTCGAGCAGTACTTC	CASSGRGRVEQYF
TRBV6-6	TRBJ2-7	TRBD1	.	TGTGCCAGCAGTGCCCCGGGACAGCGAGGCTACGAGCAGTACTTC	CASSAPGQRGYEQYF
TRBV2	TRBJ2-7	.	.	TGTGCCAGCAGTGGGACAGCGAGTCCCTACGAGCAGTACTTC	CASSGTASPYEQYF
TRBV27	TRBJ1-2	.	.	TGTGCCAGCAGGCCTCAAGGGGACAATGGCTACACCTTC	CASRPQGDNGYTF
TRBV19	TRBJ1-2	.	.	TGTGCCAGTAGTATTTGGGAGTTC	CASSIWEF
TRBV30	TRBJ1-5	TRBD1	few	TGTGCCTGGAGTGTACTCGGACAGGGAAATCAGCCCCAGCATTTT	CAWSVLGQGNQPQHF
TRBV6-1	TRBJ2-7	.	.	TGTGCCAGCAGTGAACCACAGCCTTGGGAGCAGTACTTC	CASSEPQPWEQYF
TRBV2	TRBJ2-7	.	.	TGTGCCAGCAGTCGCCAGTACACCTACGAGCAGTACTTC	CASSRQYTYEQYF
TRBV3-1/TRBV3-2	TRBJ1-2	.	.	TGTGCCAGCAGCCCTAGGGGAAGGTTCTCGAACTATGGCTACACCTTC	CASSPRGRFSNYGYTF
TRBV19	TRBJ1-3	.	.	TGTGCCAGTAGCGAGTTTTCTGATGGAAACACCATATATTTT	CASSEFSDGNTIYF
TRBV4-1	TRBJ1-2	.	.	TGCGCCAGCAGCCAAGATGAACGGCGGATGGGCTACACCTTC	CASSQDERRMGYTF
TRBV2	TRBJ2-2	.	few	TGTGCCAGCAGTCAGGGGAACACCGGGGAGCTGTTTTTT	CASSQGNTGELFF
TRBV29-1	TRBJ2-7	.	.	TGCAGCGTTGAAGATCCCAGTCGCGAGCAGTACTTC	CSVEDPSREQYF
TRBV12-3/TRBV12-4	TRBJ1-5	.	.	TGTGCCAGCAGTTCGGGGGGGGGAAAGCCCCAGCATTTT	CASSSGGGKPQHF
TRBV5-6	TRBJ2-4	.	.	TGTGCCAGCAGCTTGGCACTGGGGCGGGGCCTGAGGACGAACATTCAGTACTTC	CASSLALGRGLRTNIQYF
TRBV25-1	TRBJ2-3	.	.	TGTGCCAGCAGCCAACGGGGCGGAGGGGCAGATACGCAGTATTTT	CASSQRGGGADTQYF
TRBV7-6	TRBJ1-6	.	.	TGTGCCAGCAGCTTATCGGCAGGGAATAATTCACCCCTCCACTTT	CASSLSAGNNSPLHF
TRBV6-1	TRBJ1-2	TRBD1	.	TGTGCCAGCAGTGAATACCCCCAGGGGGAAGGTGGCTACACCTTC	CASSEYPQGEGGYTF
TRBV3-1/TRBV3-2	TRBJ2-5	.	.	TGTGCCAGCAGCCCTAGAGGCTCCAATAAAGAGACCCAGTACTTC	CASSPRGSNKETQYF
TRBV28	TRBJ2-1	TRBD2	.	TGTGCCAGCATGCCGGGCGCGGCTAGCGGGGGCCTCAACCAGTTCTTC	CASMPGAASGGLNQFF
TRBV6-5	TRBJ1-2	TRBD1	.	TGTGCCAGCAGTTCAAGCGACAGGGTCGACTATGGCTACACCTTC	CASSSSDRVDYGYTF
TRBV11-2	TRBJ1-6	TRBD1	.	TGTGCCAGCAGCCTAATTCCATCGACAGGGGGAGGTTCACCCCTCCACTTT	CASSLIPSTGGGSPLHF
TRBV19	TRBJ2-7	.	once	TGTGCCAGTAGTCCGGTTTGGGGCGGGGCCGAGCAGTACTTC	CASSPVWGGAEQYF
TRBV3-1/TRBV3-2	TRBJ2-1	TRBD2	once	TGTGCCAGCAGCCTAGGACTAGCGCTGGATGAGCAGTTCTTC	CASSLGLALDEQFF
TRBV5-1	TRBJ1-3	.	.	TGCGCCAGCAGCCAAGCGGCAGCACGCTCTGGAAACACCATATATTTT	CASSQAAARSGNTIYF
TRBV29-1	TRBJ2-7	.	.	TGCAGCGTTGGGGCTAGCTCCAAGCCAGCTTCTCCCGAGCAGTACTTC	CSVGASSKPASPEQYF
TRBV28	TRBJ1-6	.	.	TGTGCCAGCAGTTTAGCCAGTCTAGGTTCACCCCTCCACTTT	CASSLASLGSPLHF
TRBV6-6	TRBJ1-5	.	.	TGTGCCAGCAGTTACCTTAATCAGCCCCAGCATTTT	CASSYLNQPQHF
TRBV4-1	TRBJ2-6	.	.	TGCGCCAGCAGCCAAGAGTGGAGCGGGGCCAACGTCCTGACTTTC	CASSQEWSGANVLTF
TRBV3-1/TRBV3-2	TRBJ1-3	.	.	TGTGCCAGCAGCCAAGAAGGCAGGGCTGGTGGAAACACCATATATTTT	CASSQEGRAGGNTIYF
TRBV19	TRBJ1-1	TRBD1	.	TGTGCCAGTAGAGCAGGGGGTGGCACTGAAGCTTTCTTT	CASRAGGGTEAFF
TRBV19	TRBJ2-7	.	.	TGTGCCAGTAGTACAAACGCAGGGTTATCTACGGGGCAGTACTTC	CASSTNAGLSTGQYF
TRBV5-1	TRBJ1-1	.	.	TGCGCCAGCAGCCCGGGGATCTGGGGAACTGAAGCTTTCTTT	CASSPGIWGTEAFF
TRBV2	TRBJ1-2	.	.	TGTGCCAGCAGTTATGCTCAGGATTTACCTAACTATGGCTACACCTTC	CASSYAQDLPNYGYTF